This record looks at one T cell receptor beta chain sequence and its context. These data belong to a study of blood T cell repertoires in COVID-19. This table comes from immunoSEQ multiplex PCR, and its TCRdb copy is limited to in-frame clones, with some not included. The sample shows 180,000 or so clones, roughly 80% of them seen only once. Germline CDR1 LNHDA, CDR2 SQIVND (reference sequence). The CDR3 contains 15 residues. V lost 7 bases, J lost 1 base, and 4 bases stayed unmatched. This receptor was identified in a man between 60 and 70 years old who had been exposed to COVID-19. The chain couples TRBV19 to TRBJ2-2; 9 nucleotides align to TRBD2. Sequencing was performed on PBMCs or T cells enriched from blood (not recorded which). CDR3 protein: CASTRLAENTGELFF. The CDR3 coding sequence is TGTGCCAGTACCCGACTAGCGGAGAACACCGGGGAGCTGTTTTTT.